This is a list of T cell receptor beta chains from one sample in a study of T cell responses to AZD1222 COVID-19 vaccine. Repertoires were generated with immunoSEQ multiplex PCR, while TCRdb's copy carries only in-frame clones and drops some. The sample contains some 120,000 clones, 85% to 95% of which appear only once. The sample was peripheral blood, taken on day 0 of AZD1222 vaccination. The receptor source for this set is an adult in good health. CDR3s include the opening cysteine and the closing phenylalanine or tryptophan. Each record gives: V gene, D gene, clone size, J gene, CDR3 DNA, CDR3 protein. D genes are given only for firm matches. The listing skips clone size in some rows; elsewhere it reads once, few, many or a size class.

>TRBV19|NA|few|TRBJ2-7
TGTGCCAGTAGTATATCATCGGTAGCTTCCTACGAGCAGTACTTC
CASSISSVASYEQYF
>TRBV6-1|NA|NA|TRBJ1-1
TGTGCCAGCAGTGAACAGGGCATGACTGAAGCTTTCTTT
CASSEQGMTEAFF
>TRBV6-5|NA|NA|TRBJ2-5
TGTGCCAGCAGTTACTCGGGTGTAGGGGGGAGGGAGACCCAGTACTTC
CASSYSGVGGRETQYF
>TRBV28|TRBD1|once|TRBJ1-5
TGTGCCAGCAGTATGGGACAGTTCGATAGCAATCAGCCCCAGCATTTT
CASSMGQFDSNQPQHF
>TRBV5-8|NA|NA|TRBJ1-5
TGTGCCAGCAGCTTGGTGGGGGTCATCAGCAATCAGCCCCAGCATTTT
CASSLVGVISNQPQHF
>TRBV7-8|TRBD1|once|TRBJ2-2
TGTGCCAGCAGCCGGACAGGGTTTTCGGACGGGGAGCTGTTTTTT
CASSRTGFSDGELFF
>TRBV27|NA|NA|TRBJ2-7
TGTGCCAGCAGTTTATGGGCAGGGGCCCCCTACGAGCAGTACTTC
CASSLWAGAPYEQYF
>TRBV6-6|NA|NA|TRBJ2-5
TGTGCCAGCAGCCGACGTCGGGGGAGTGGGGCAGAAGAGACCCAGTACTTC
CASSRRRGSGAEETQYF
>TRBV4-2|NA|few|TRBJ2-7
TGTGCCAGCAGCCAAGAGCAAGACGAGCAGTACTTC
CASSQEQDEQYF
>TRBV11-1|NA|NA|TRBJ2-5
TGTGCCAGCAGCGGAACGGAGGGGGAGACCCAGTACTTC
CASSGTEGETQYF
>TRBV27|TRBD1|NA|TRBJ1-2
TGTGCCAGCAGTTTGACAGGGAAGCCCAACTATGGCTACACCTTC
CASSLTGKPNYGYTF
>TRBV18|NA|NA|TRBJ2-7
TGTGCCAGCTCACCCCCGAATTACTACGAGCAGTACTTC
CASSPPNYYEQYF
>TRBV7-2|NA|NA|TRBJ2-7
TGTGCCACCTCCCGCCCCGGGGGCTACGAGCAGTACTTC
CATSRPGGYEQYF
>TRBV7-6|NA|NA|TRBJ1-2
TGTGCCAGCAGCTTAGCCACAGGGAATGGCTACACCTTC
CASSLATGNGYTF
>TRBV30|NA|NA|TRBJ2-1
TGTGCCTGGAGCAGGGGGGTCGGCAATGAGCAGTTCTTC
CAWSRGVGNEQFF
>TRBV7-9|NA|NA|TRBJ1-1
TGTGCCAGCAGCTTAGGCAGTTTCATGAACACTGAAGCTTTCTTT
CASSLGSFMNTEAFF
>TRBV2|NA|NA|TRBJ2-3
TGTGCCGAGGGCCAAGGGGGGCTCGCGGGCACAGATACGCAGTATTTT
CAEGQGGLAGTDTQYF
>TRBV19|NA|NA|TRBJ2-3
TGTGCCAGCGGGGACTCCCGGGACGATACGCAGTATTTT
CASGDSRDDTQYF
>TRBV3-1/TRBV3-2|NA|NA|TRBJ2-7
TGTGCCAGCAGCTCAAGCGGAGACTTCGCCTACGAGCAGTACTTC
CASSSSGDFAYEQYF
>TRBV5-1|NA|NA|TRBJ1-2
TGCGCCAGCAGCTTGTTGCCAGGGGCCATGGACTATGGCTACACCTTC
CASSLLPGAMDYGYTF
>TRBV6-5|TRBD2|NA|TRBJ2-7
TGTGCCAGCAGTTGGAGTAGCGGGAGTACCTACGAGCAGTACTTC
CASSWSSGSTYEQYF
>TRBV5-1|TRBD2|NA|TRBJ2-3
TGCGCCAGCAGCTGGCCGAAAACTAGCGGGGCTAGCACAGATACGCAGTATTTT
CASSWPKTSGASTDTQYF
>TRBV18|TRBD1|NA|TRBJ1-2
TGTGCCAGCTCACCTATAACGGGACAGGGTGACTATGGCTACACCTTC
CASSPITGQGDYGYTF
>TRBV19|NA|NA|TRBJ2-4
TGTGCCAGTAGTCCTGGCCATGGGGAGATTCAGTACTTC
CASSPGHGEIQYF
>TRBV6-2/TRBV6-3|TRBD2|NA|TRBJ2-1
TGTGCCAGCAGCCAGAAACCACTAGCGGGAGTCAATGAGCAGTTCTTC
CASSQKPLAGVNEQFF
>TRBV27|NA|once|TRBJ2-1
TGTGCCAGCAGCCAGGCGGATAGTGAGCAGTTCTTC
CASSQADSEQFF
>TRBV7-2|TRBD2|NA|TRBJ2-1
TGTGCCAGCAGCTCCGAGGGACTAGCCAACAATGAGCAGTTCTTC
CASSSEGLANNEQFF
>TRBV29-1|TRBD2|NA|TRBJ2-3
TGCAGCGTTGAAGTACTAGCGGGAGGCCAACACACAGATACGCAGTATTTT
CSVEVLAGGQHTDTQYF
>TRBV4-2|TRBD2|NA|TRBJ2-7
TGTGCCAGCAGCGGGGACCTAGCGGGACCCTACGAGCAGTACTTC
CASSGDLAGPYEQYF
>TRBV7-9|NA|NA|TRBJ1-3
TGTGCCAGCAGGTCCCAGGGGCACGGAAACACCATATATTTT
CASRSQGHGNTIYF
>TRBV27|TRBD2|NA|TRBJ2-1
TGTGCCAGCAGTTTAAGACTAGCGGGAGCCCCCCACAATGAGCAGTTCTTC
CASSLRLAGAPHNEQFF
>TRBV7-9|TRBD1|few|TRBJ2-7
TGTGCCAGCAGCTCAACCGGACAGGGAGGTACCGAGCAGTACTTC
CASSSTGQGGTEQYF
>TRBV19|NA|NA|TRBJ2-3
TGTGCCAGTAGTATAGATGGCGGCAGAGATACGCAGTATTTT
CASSIDGGRDTQYF
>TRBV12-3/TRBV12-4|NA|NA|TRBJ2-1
TGTGCCAGCACCCCAGGGATTGAGCAGTTCTTC
CASTPGIEQFF
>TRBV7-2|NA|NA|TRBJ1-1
TGTGCCAGCAGCGTAACCTACGGGAACACTGAAGCTTTCTTT
CASSVTYGNTEAFF
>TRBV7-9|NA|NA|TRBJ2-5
TGTGCCAGCAGCTTAGTCAGGAGCGAGACCCAGTACTTC
CASSLVRSETQYF
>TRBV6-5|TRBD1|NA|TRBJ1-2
TGTGCCAGCAGTTACAGGCGACAGGGGAAGAGAGGTGGCTACACCTTC
CASSYRRQGKRGGYTF
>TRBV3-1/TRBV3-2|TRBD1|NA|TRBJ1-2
TGTGCCAGCAGCCCCGGACAGGGCTATGGCTACACCTTC
CASSPGQGYGYTF
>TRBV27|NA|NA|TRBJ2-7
TGTGCCAGCAGTTTATCGGGAACCACCTACGAGCAGTACTTC
CASSLSGTTYEQYF
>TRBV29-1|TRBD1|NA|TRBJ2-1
TGCATCAAGGGGGACAGAGACAATGAGCAGTTCTTC
CIKGDRDNEQFF
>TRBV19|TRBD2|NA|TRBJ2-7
TGTGCCAGTAGTATCCCCCCACTAGTAGATACGACCGGGGGGTACGAGCAGTACTTC
CASSIPPLVDTTGGYEQYF
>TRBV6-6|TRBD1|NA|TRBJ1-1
TGTGCCAGCAGTCGACCGCCCCACAGGGGTCGAACTGAAGCTTTCTTT
CASSRPPHRGRTEAFF
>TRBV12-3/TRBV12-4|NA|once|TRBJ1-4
TGTGCCAGCAGTTTGATACCAGTTGGGGAACTGTTTTTT
CASSLIPVGELFF
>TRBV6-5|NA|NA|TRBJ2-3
TGTGCCAGCAGCCAAGACAGGAGCAGCACAGATACGCAGTATTTT
CASSQDRSSTDTQYF
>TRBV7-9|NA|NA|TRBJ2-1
TGTGCCAGCAGCTTAGCGGCCAGGGAACTCTCCTACAATGAGCAGTTCTTC
CASSLAARELSYNEQFF